Below are 28 T cell receptor beta chains sequenced from a single sample in a study of T-cell reconstitution after alpha-beta-depleted transplantation in children. TCRbeta library construction was performed incorporating unique molecular identifiers. TCRdb itself ran the PCR reads through MiXCR, one entry per CDR3 protein. The data contain fewer than 200,000 distinct CDR3 sequences, approximately 7% of them singletons. Sample: PBMCs from the stem cell graft donor, taken from the stem cell graft. These receptor sequences come from a human donor who donated a stem cell graft to a child with Wiskott-Aldrich syndrome.

This clonotype was counted ten times or more. This sequence joins TRBV6-5 and TRBJ1-3, with unresolved D. This CDR3 comprises 12 residues. V dropped 6 bases and J dropped 0 bases, with 3 bases sitting between them. Germline CDR1 MNHEY, CDR2 SVGAGI. In DNA form, the CDR3 reads TGTGCCAGCAGAGACTCTGGAAACACCATATATTTT. Amino acid sequence: CASRDSGNTIYF.

This clonotype was recorded at least ten times. V usage is TRBV24-1 and J usage is TRBJ2-1; TRBD2 matches 11 bases. V was pared by 3 bases and J by 0 bases, with 3 bases of the junction left unmatched. Germline loops: CDR1 KGHDR, CDR2 SFDVKD. CDR3 length: 17 residues. CDR3 residues: CATSDPSGGHSYNEQFF. In DNA form, the CDR3 reads TGTGCCACCAGTGATCCTAGCGGGGGGCACTCCTACAATGAGCAGTTCTTC.

This clonotype was observed at least ten times. The genes are TRBV12-3 or TRBV12-4 and TRBJ2-1, with 8 bases lining up with TRBD1. Trimming took 3 bases from V and 13 from J; bases not matched to a gene: 8. The CDR3 extends over 13 amino acids. Here the CDR3 reads CASSFKSGGVQFF. The CDR3 bases are TGTGCCAGCAGTTTCAAATCAGGGGGCGTCCAGTTCTTC.

In this sample, this clonotype turned up many times. This chain links TRBV6-5 with TRBJ1-5; D ambiguous. Germline lookup yields CDR1 MNHEY and CDR2 SVGAGI. The CDR3 is made up of 13 amino acids. Trimming took 0 bases from V and 12 from J, leaving 12 bases between them. CDR3 in DNA: TGTGCCAGCAGTTACTCGACGGCGAGTCTCCAGCATTTT. Translation: CASSYSTASLQHF.

This clonotype was detected many times. The chain is built from TRBV30 and TRBJ1-1; the D is unclear. The germline CDR1 and CDR2 sequences are GTSNPN and SVGIG (reference sequence). This CDR3 is 14 amino acids long. V was shortened by 0 bases and J by 10 bases, with 18 bases between the two germline ends. The chain's CDR3 is CAWSVVIADLRAFF. The DNA of the CDR3 is TGTGCCTGGAGTGTTGTAATAGCGGACCTTAGAGCTTTCTTT.

This clonotype was seen at least ten times. V gene TRBV30 combines with J gene TRBJ2-2; 12 bases agree with TRBD2. From germline, CDR1 is GTSNPN and CDR2 SVGIG (reference sequence). The CDR3 consists of 15 residues. V lost 4 bases, J lost 0 bases, and 0 bases stayed unmatched. CDR3 protein: CAWTSGGANTGELFF. The CDR3 bases are TGTGCCTGGACTAGCGGGGGGGCGAACACCGGGGAGCTGTTTTTT. Full variable domain (missing parts from reference TRBV30 and TRBJ2-2): SQTIHQWPATLVQPVGSPLSLECTVEGTSNPNLYWYRQAAGRGLQLLFYSVGIGQISSEVPQNLSASRPQDRQFILSSKKLLLSDSGFYLCAWTSGGANTGELFFGEGSRLTVL.

This clonotype was found many times. CDR3 sequence reads: CASTRGTPATEAFF. In DNA form, the CDR3 reads TGTGCCAGCACCCGAGGCACACCGGCTACTGAAGCTTTCTTT. This chain joins TRBV5-5 and TRBJ1-1; D is ambiguous. Trimming took off 6 bases at V and 5 bases at J, with 17 bases between the two ends. The CDR3 length is 14 residues. The V gene's germline CDR1 is SGHKS and CDR2 YYEKEE (reference sequence).

This clonotype was detected ten times or more. This chain connects TRBV7-2 to TRBJ2-5, with 8 bases matching TRBD2. The CDR3 contains 15 residues. V shed 2 bases, J shed 5 bases, and the junction held 7 bases outside the gene matches. Per the germline V gene, CDR1 is SGHTA and CDR2 is FQGNSA. In nucleotides, the CDR3 is TGTGCCAGCAGCTTACAAGCGGGAGATTGGGAGACCCAGTACTTC. It specifies CASSLQAGDWETQYF.

This clonotype was seen repeatedly, ten times or more. This chain uses TRBV12-3 or TRBV12-4 with TRBJ1-3, with 9 bases identical to TRBD1. The CDR3 has 15 amino acids. Unmatched junction bases numbered 4, after V lost 7 bases and J lost 0 bases. DNA of the CDR3: TGTGCCAGCACCGGGACAGGGCACTCTGGAAACACCATATATTTT. Its protein product is CASTGTGHSGNTIYF.

This chain connects TRBV5-1 to TRBJ1-2; D gene uncertain. Germline assignment: CDR1 SGHRS and CDR2 YFSETQ. The V end was cut by 0 bases, the J end by 4 bases, with 10 bases between. CDR3 length: 14 amino acids. This chain's CDR3 is CASSLGARIYGYTF. In DNA, the CDR3 is TGCGCCAGCAGCTTGGGGGCCCGAATCTATGGCTACACCTTC.

Many counts were recorded for this clonotype. The chain couples TRBV3-1 to TRBJ2-7, with no clear D. This CDR3 is 14 amino acids long. Deletions cut 0 bases from V and 2 bases from J, with 8 bases between. CDR1 LGHDT and CDR2 YNNKEL come from the germline V gene (reference sequence). The CDR3 loop is CASSQEAVTYEQYF. The CDR3 region has the DNA TGTGCCAGCAGCCAAGAAGCAGTGACCTACGAGCAGTACTTC.

The table lists this clonotype with many counts. The rearrangement links TRBV20-1 to TRBJ2-1; D is undetermined. V was shortened by 0 bases and J by 4 bases, with 13 bases between the two germline ends. The germline gives CDR1 DFQATT, CDR2 SNEGSKA (reference sequence). The CDR3 consists of 15 residues. The CDR3 sequence: CSARDPVGRYNEQFF. The CDR3 DNA reads TGCAGTGCTAGAGATCCGGTAGGCAGGTACAATGAGCAGTTCTTC.

This clonotype occurred many times. This chain joins TRBV12-3 or TRBV12-4 and TRBJ1-4; 9 nucleotides align to TRBD1. The ends lost 3 bases at V and 8 bases at J; junction bases unmatched: 4. The CDR3 length is 14 residues. The CDR3 coding sequence is TGTGCCAGCAGTTTGACAGGGGGGTACGAAAAACTGTTTTTT. Translating it yields CASSLTGGYEKLFF.

The sample holds a few counts of this clonotype. J is TRBJ2-5 and V is TRBV6-5; 10 nucleotides match TRBD1. The CDR3 totals 15 residues. Germline V gene data show CDR1 as MNHEY and CDR2 as SVGAGI. Trimming cost V 2 bases and J 9 bases; bases outside gene matches: 9. The CDR3: CASSYDRGPGRAQYF. The CDR3 bases are TGTGCCAGCAGTTACGACAGGGGGCCGGGTCGGGCCCAGTACTTC.

This clonotype has a count of ten or more. This chain joins TRBV12-3 or TRBV12-4 and TRBJ1-1; D is undetermined. V shed 1 base and J shed 4 bases, with 10 bases lying between them. The CDR3 totals 14 residues. This chain's CDR3 is CASSLGGPGTEAFF. The CDR3 DNA reads as TGTGCCAGCAGTTTAGGAGGGCCCGGCACTGAAGCTTTCTTT.

Many counts were recorded for this clonotype. The gene calls are TRBV5-1 and TRBJ1-2; the match to TRBD1 covers 9 bases. This CDR3 comprises 15 residues. V shed 0 bases and J 2 bases; nucleotides not matched to a gene: 2. CDR1 is SGHRS and CDR2 is YFSETQ in the germline V gene. The CDR3 sequence: CASSLAGQGNYGYTF. CDR3 bases: TGCGCCAGCAGCTTGGCGGGACAGGGCAACTATGGCTACACCTTC.

With respect to this clonotype: A much more abundant neighbour one base away suggests this may be a read error. J is TRBJ2-6 and V is TRBV5-5, with no clear D. Germline V gene data show CDR1 as SGHKS and CDR2 as YYEKEE (reference sequence). This CDR3 has 17 amino acids. V lost 3 bases to trimming and J lost 0 bases, with 13 bases between them. The CDR3 region has the DNA TGTGCCAGCAGCTGTGTAGGCTCGATCTCTGGGGCCAACGTCCTGACTTTC. Translating gives CASSCVGSISGANVLTF.

In its sample, this clonotype was seen many times. The chain has TRBV12-3 or TRBV12-4 and TRBJ1-5; tentative D call: TRBD1 (5 bases). The CDR3 length is 14 residues. Trimming shortened V by 2 bases and J by 4 bases, and 9 bases separated the two germline ends. The CDR3 sequence is CASSLYGANQPQHF. The CDR3 region has the DNA TGTGCCAGCAGTTTATATGGGGCGAATCAGCCCCAGCATTTT.

This clonotype was found many times. A junction end diverges from the germline sequence, so it may reflect a read error. The gene calls are TRBV15 and TRBJ1-1; no firm D call. Germline V gene sequence: CDR1 LNHNV, CDR2 YYDKDF (reference sequence). This CDR3 region has 12 residues. DNA of the CDR3: TGTGCCACCAGCAGAGTGAACAATGAAGCTTTCTTT. Residues: CATSRVNNEAFF.

This clonotype was seen at least ten times. The chain has TRBV5-1 and TRBJ2-1, with D unresolved. This CDR3 region has 14 residues. The ends were cut back, 0 bases at V and 3 bases at J, with 7 bases in the middle. Germline V gene sequence: CDR1 SGHRS, CDR2 YFSETQ. The CDR3 protein is CASSLGDLYNEQFF. Written as DNA, the CDR3 is TGCGCCAGCAGCTTGGGGGATCTCTACAATGAGCAGTTCTTC.

Ten or more counts support this clonotype. This chain connects TRBV5-1 to TRBJ2-6; D unclear. The CDR3 is 16 residues long. The V end was cut by 5 bases, the J end by 0 bases, with 12 bases between. CDR1 and CDR2 (germline): SGHRS, YFSETQ. The CDR3 DNA reads as TGCGCCAGCAGTGACCCCGGCCCCTCTGGGGCCAACGTCCTGACTTTC. Encoded protein: CASSDPGPSGANVLTF.

This clonotype was recorded many times. The chain carries TRBV4-2 and TRBJ2-1; 12 bases line up with TRBD2. Germline V gene data show CDR1 as LGHNA and CDR2 as YNFKEQ. Trimming at V came to 0 bases and at J to 10 bases, leaving 13 bases not matched to a gene. The CDR3 contains 18 residues. The CDR3 DNA is TGTGCCAGCAGCCAAGATTTTGGACTAGCGGGATTTGGTGTGGAGCAGTTCTTC. It encodes CASSQDFGLAGFGVEQFF.

This chain joins TRBV4-1 and TRBJ1-1; D call uncertain. There are 12 residues in the CDR3. Trimming took 3 bases from V and 11 from J, leaving 13 bases between them. Germline V gene lookup returns CDR1 MGHRA and CDR2 YSYEKL. DNA of the CDR3: TGCGCCAGCAGCCAGCCTTTCATGAGGGCTTTCTTT. Amino acids: CASSQPFMRAFF.

This clonotype has ten or more counts. This chain links TRBV10-3 with TRBJ2-2, with D possibly TRBD1 on 5 matching bases. CDR1 and CDR2 from the germline V gene are ENHRY and SYGVKD. The CDR3 has 13 residues. The V and J ends lost 6 bases and 6 bases respectively, with 11 bases between them. The CDR3 protein is CAISVQASGELFF. CDR3 in DNA: TGTGCCATCAGCGTACAGGCTTCCGGGGAGCTGTTTTTT.

This clonotype came up many times. V gene TRBV6-1 combines with J gene TRBJ2-2; D is perhaps TRBD2 (5 bases). This CDR3 contains 13 residues. The germline V and J ends were trimmed by 3 bases and 4 bases, with 6 bases remaining between them. The germline gives CDR1 MNHNS, CDR2 SASEGT. CDR3 region: CASSDRGTGELFF. The CDR3 nucleotides are TGTGCCAGCAGTGACCGGGGCACCGGGGAGCTGTTTTTT.

The sample holds many counts of this clonotype. The J gene is TRBJ1-1, the V gene TRBV12-3 or TRBV12-4; tentatively, D is TRBD1 (6 bases). This CDR3 comprises 12 residues. Trimming took off 4 bases at V and 7 bases at J, with 10 bases between the two ends. Here the CDR3 reads CASSSGQREAFF. The CDR3 coding sequence is TGTGCCAGCAGTTCCGGACAGCGTGAAGCTTTCTTT.

This clonotype was detected many times. This sequence joins TRBV20-1 and TRBJ2-7; a possible D gene is TRBD2 (5 bases). The CDR3 spans 14 residues. CDR1 DFQATT and CDR2 SNEGSKA come from the germline V gene (reference sequence). The V end lost 0 bases, the J end lost 4 bases, and 13 bases lay between the germline ends. CDR3 protein: CSAREPGSSYEQYF. The CDR3 DNA reads TGCAGTGCTAGAGAGCCGGGGAGCTCTTACGAGCAGTACTTC.

This clonotype was recorded at least ten times. The chain employs TRBV29-1 and TRBJ2-7; D remains unclear. Trimming pared 3 bases from V and 3 bases from J, leaving 6 bases between. Per the germline V gene, CDR1 is SQVTM and CDR2 is ANQGSEA. The CDR3 runs 11 residues. CDR3 residues: CSVEVDYEQYF. For the CDR3, the DNA is TGCAGCGTTGAGGTAGACTACGAGCAGTACTTC.